The 25 T cell receptor beta chains below were found in one sample sequenced in a study of CXCR4 blockade with PD-1 therapy in pancreatic cancer. Data came from immunoSEQ multiplex PCR; TCRdb stores just in-frame clones and leaves some out. The table records some 16,000 clones, over 60% of them present only once. Sequenced sample: tumor tissue. These receptors all stem from a human donor with pancreatic ductal adenocarcinoma.

This clone was observed a handful of times. The chain combines TRBV11-3 with TRBJ2-2; tentatively, D is TRBD1 (5 bases). The CDR3 has 15 amino acids. The V end lost 0 bases, the J end lost 4 bases, and 9 bases lay between the germline ends. Germline V gives CDR1 SGHNT, CDR2 YENEEA. The CDR3: CASSLDNGATGELFF. DNA of the CDR3: TGTGCCAGCAGCTTAGATAATGGGGCCACCGGGGAGCTGTTTTTT.

The chain combines TRBV19 with TRBJ2-1; 9 nucleotides line up with TRBD2. The germline CDR1 and CDR2 sequences are LNHDA and SQIVND (reference sequence). CDR3 length equals 15 residues. V was pared by 5 bases and J by 7 bases, with 9 bases of the junction left unmatched. CDR3 coding DNA: TGTGCCAGTAGTGAGACAGCGGGAGGAATGAATGAGCAGTTCTTC. Its translation: CASSETAGGMNEQFF.

A few counts support this clone. The chain employs TRBV9 and TRBJ1-2, with D maybe TRBD1 (6 bases). CDR1 SGDLS and CDR2 YYNGEE come from the germline V gene. Trimming cost V 5 bases and J 3 bases, with 14 bases left between them. CDR3 length equals 14 residues. The CDR3 reads CASSERGADYGYTF. The CDR3 bases are TGTGCCAGCAGTGAGAGGGGGGCTGACTATGGCTACACCTTC.

The rearrangement uses TRBV10-3 and TRBJ1-5; the D is unclear. Trimming took off 2 bases at V and 3 bases at J, with 8 bases between the two ends. The CDR3 consists of 14 residues. CDR1 ENHRY and CDR2 SYGVKD come from the germline V gene. CDR3 sequence reads: CAISEAGVNQPQHF. DNA of the CDR3: TGTGCCATCAGTGAGGCAGGAGTCAATCAGCCCCAGCATTTT.

The V call is TRBV6-4, the J call TRBJ2-3; D is possibly TRBD1 (6 bases). In germline, CDR1 is MRHNA, CDR2 SNTAGT. This CDR3 has 15 amino acids. Trimming removed 7 bases at V and 0 bases at J, with 14 bases between. The CDR3 bases are TGTGCCAGCAACCAGGGGTCTAGCAGCACAGATACGCAGTATTTT. This sequence encodes CASNQGSSSTDTQYF.

V usage is TRBV19 and J usage is TRBJ2-7; tentative D call: TRBD2 (6 bases). This CDR3 comprises 14 residues. Looked up from germline, CDR1 is LNHDA and CDR2 is SQIVND (reference sequence). V shed 3 bases and J shed 1 base, with 10 bases lying between them. CDR3 in DNA: TGTGCCAGTAGTATTACGGGGGAGTCCTACGAGCAGTACTTC. Protein: CASSITGESYEQYF.

This chain connects TRBV27 to TRBJ2-1; 9 bases are a match to TRBD2. The CDR3 is made up of 15 amino acids. V shed 7 bases and J 4 bases; nucleotides not matched to a gene: 8. CDR1 MNHEY and CDR2 SMNVEV come from the germline V gene (reference sequence). CDR3 sequence reads: CASTPGTSPYNEQFF. The CDR3 DNA reads as TGTGCCAGCACTCCCGGGACTAGCCCATACAATGAGCAGTTCTTC.

The V and J genes are TRBV14 and TRBJ2-7; tentative D call: TRBD2 (6 bases). The V gene lost 1 base and the J gene lost 6 bases, with 10 bases spanning the gap. Per germline, CDR1 SGHDN and CDR2 FVKESK. The CDR3 has 13 residues. CDR3 coding DNA: TGTGCCAGCAGCCAAGTGATGGAGGGCGAGCAGTACTTC. Encoded protein: CASSQVMEGEQYF.

The V gene is TRBV29-1, the J gene TRBJ2-1; 8 nucleotides match TRBD2. The CDR3 runs to 12 residues. Germline V gene lookup returns CDR1 SQVTM and CDR2 ANQGSEA. Germline trimming cut 6 bases from V and 16 bases from J; bases unmatched to any gene: 14. CDR3 nucleotide sequence: TGCAGCGTCGAGAACCCCACTAGCGGACATTTCTTC. Its translation: CSVENPTSGHFF.

V usage is TRBV19 and J usage is TRBJ2-2; D ambiguous. Germline values: CDR1 LNHDA, CDR2 SQIVND (reference sequence). The CDR3 length is 11 residues. The V end was cut by 4 bases, the J end by 6 bases, with 3 bases between. The CDR3 bases are TGTGCCAGTAGTAAGCCCGGGGAGCTGTTTTTT. This translates into CASSKPGELFF.

V and J are TRBV27 and TRBJ1-4; D is perhaps TRBD1 (5 bases). The V end lost 4 bases, the J end lost 7 bases, and 13 bases lay between the germline ends. The germline gives CDR1 MNHEY, CDR2 SMNVEV (reference sequence). The CDR3 consists of 14 residues. CDR3 sequence (DNA): TGTGCCAGCAGTTCGGGACTAGCACCTGAAAAACTGTTTTTT. Amino acid sequence: CASSSGLAPEKLFF.

The chain links TRBV18 to TRBJ1-5; D gene ambiguous. CDR3 size: 15 residues. Deletions cut 1 base from V and 0 bases from J, with 7 bases between. Germline values: CDR1 KGHSH, CDR2 LQKENI. CDR3 DNA: TGTGCCAGCTCACCACGGGATAATAGCAATCAGCCCCAGCATTTT. This sequence encodes CASSPRDNSNQPQHF.

The J gene is TRBJ2-6, the V gene TRBV19, with D unclear. Germline assignment: CDR1 LNHDA and CDR2 SQIVND (reference sequence). This CDR3 has 16 amino acids. Trimming took 8 bases from V and 0 from J, leaving 14 bases between them. The chain's CDR3 is CASQVTFRSGANVLTF. The CDR3 DNA sequence: TGTGCCAGTCAAGTTACCTTTCGCTCTGGGGCCAACGTCCTGACTTTC.

The chain has TRBV19 and TRBJ2-3; a possible D gene is TRBD2 (5 bases). This CDR3 has 13 amino acids. V lost 6 bases and J lost 8, with 15 bases in between. Germline V gene lookup returns CDR1 LNHDA and CDR2 SQIVND (reference sequence). The CDR3 bases are TGTGCCAGTAGCCTACTAGGTTCCCCTACGCAGTATTTT. Translated: CASSLLGSPTQYF. The whole variable domain, filled in from reference TRBV19 and TRBJ2-3, reads DGGITQSPKYLFRKEGQNVTLSCEQNLNHDAMYWYRQDPGQGLRLIYYSQIVNDFQKGDIAEGYSVSREKKESFPLTVTSAQKNPTAFYLCASSLLGSPTQYFGPGTRLTVL.

V and J are TRBV19 and TRBJ1-4, with 8 positions matching TRBD1. Germline CDR1 LNHDA, CDR2 SQIVND (reference sequence). V shed 7 bases and J 7 bases; nucleotides not matched to a gene: 11. There are 15 residues in the CDR3. The CDR3 here is CASTGQGTASEKLFF. The CDR3 DNA is TGTGCCAGTACCGGACAGGGAACGGCGAGTGAAAAACTGTTTTTT.

This clone was counted only a few times. The rearrangement uses TRBV30 and TRBJ1-4, with D perhaps TRBD1 (6 bases). Trimming stripped 3 bases from V and 0 bases from J, with 11 bases between. The CDR3 has 15 amino acids. Per germline, CDR1 GTSNPN and CDR2 SVGIG (reference sequence). CDR3 loop: CAWSEGVSTNEKLFF. As DNA, the CDR3 is TGTGCCTGGAGCGAGGGGGTTTCAACTAATGAAAAACTGTTTTTT. The full variable domain, in which reference TRBV30 and TRBJ1-4 provide the parts outside the CDR3, is SQTIHQWPATLVQPVGSPLSLECTVEGTSNPNLYWYRQAAGRGLQLLFYSVGIGQISSEVPQNLSASRPQDRQFILSSKKLLLSDSGFYLCAWSEGVSTNEKLFFGSGTQLSVL.

This clone was picked up a small number of times. The chain employs TRBV11-3 and TRBJ1-2; a possible D gene is TRBD1 (5 bases). In germline, CDR1 is SGHNT, CDR2 YENEEA. V lost 5 bases and J lost 4, with 20 bases in between. The CDR3 extends over 16 amino acids. The CDR3 here is CASSNNQGGVGYGYTF. The CDR3 coding sequence is TGTGCCAGCAGCAATAACCAGGGCGGTGTAGGCTATGGCTACACCTTC.

This chain joins TRBV19 and TRBJ1-1; D gene uncertain. Germline lookup yields CDR1 LNHDA and CDR2 SQIVND (reference sequence). The V end was cut by 3 bases, the J end by 1 base, with 6 bases between. This CDR3 region has 13 residues. The CDR3 reads CASSISGNTEAFF. Written as DNA, the CDR3 is TGTGCCAGTAGTATCTCCGGGAACACTGAAGCTTTCTTT.

The chain has TRBV19 and TRBJ2-5; 9 bases map to TRBD1. The CDR3 loop spans 15 amino acids. V lost 6 bases to trimming and J lost 4 bases; unmatched junction nucleotides: 9. The germline gives CDR1 LNHDA, CDR2 SQIVND (reference sequence). The CDR3 bases are TGTGCCAGTAGAAACCGGGACAGGGCCCCAGAGACCCAGTACTTC. The encoded protein is CASRNRDRAPETQYF.

V is TRBV18 and J is TRBJ1-2; the match to TRBD1 covers 8 bases. Per the germline V gene, CDR1 is KGHSH and CDR2 is LQKENI. The CDR3 totals 14 residues. Trimming removed 3 bases from V and 3 bases from J; junction bases left unmatched: 3. The CDR3 DNA is TGTGCCAGCTCACCGGCAGGGGGCCACTATGGCTACACCTTC. It codes for CASSPAGGHYGYTF. The variable domain in full, with the rest retrieved from reference TRBV18 and TRBJ1-2, is NAGVMQNPRHLVRRRGQEARLRCSPMKGHSHVYWYRQLPEEGLKFMVYLQKENIIDESGMPKERFSAEFPKEGPSILRIQQVVRGDSAAYFCASSPAGGHYGYTFGSGTRLTVV.

The chain couples TRBV6-7 to TRBJ1-4; D possibly corresponds to TRBD1 (6 bases). TRBV6-7 is an ORF for which the function is uncertain. Trimming shortened V by 6 bases and J by 8 bases, and 16 bases separated the two germline ends. This CDR3 has 14 amino acids. CDR3 DNA: TGTGCCAGCAGCAGGGGAGACATAGACGAAAAACTGTTTTTT. Protein sequence: CASSRGDIDEKLFF.

This clone was picked up one time. V is TRBV9 and J is TRBJ1-3; possibly TRBD1 for D (5 bases). Trimming stripped 3 bases from V and 7 bases from J, with 8 bases between. CDR3 size: 12 residues. Germline V gives CDR1 SGDLS, CDR2 YYNGEE. CDR3 DNA: TGTGCCAGCAGCGCCCGACAGAACACCATATATTTT. Its protein is CASSARQNTIYF.

This clone was detected once. The V and J genes are TRBV15 and TRBJ2-4; TRBD2 matches at 15 bases. Looked up from germline, CDR1 is LNHNV and CDR2 is YYDKDF (reference sequence). The CDR3 contains 20 residues. The trim removed 3 bases at V and 0 bases at J, leaving 9 bases unmatched. Written as DNA, the CDR3 is TGTGCCACCAGCAGCCGGATGGGACTAGCGGGAGGCCTAGCCAAAAACATTCAGTACTTC. This gives the protein CATSSRMGLAGGLAKNIQYF.

This sequence joins TRBV30 and TRBJ1-5, with D hard to call. Germline assignment: CDR1 GTSNPN and CDR2 SVGIG (reference sequence). The CDR3 contains 14 residues. V lost 2 bases and J lost 3, with 11 bases in between. CDR3 sequence reads: CAWSTQRTNQPQHF. CDR3 in DNA: TGTGCCTGGAGTACTCAGAGGACCAATCAGCCCCAGCATTTT.

This chain links TRBV19 with TRBJ2-5, with a weak D call TRBD1 (6 bases). Trimming removed 3 bases from V and 7 bases from J, with 18 bases in between. This CDR3 is built from 15 residues. The germline V gene encodes CDR1 LNHDA and CDR2 SQIVND (reference sequence). CDR3 bases: TGTGCCAGTAGTATTGAATCCAGGGGAGATGGGACCCAGTACTTC. It codes for CASSIESRGDGTQYF.